The 7 T cell receptor beta chains below were found in one sample sequenced in a study of cytomegalovirus exposure and HLA in healthy donors. The PCR made use of 60 Vbeta and 13 Jbeta primers. Generated by immunoSEQ multiplex PCR, the TCRdb table keeps only in-frame clones and is missing some. The sample yields some 120,000 clones, about 79% seen once. Sequenced material: PBMCs. These receptors all come from a man aged 18 to 30 in good health and CMV-seronegative.

The rearrangement links TRBV28 to TRBJ1-1; the match to TRBD1 covers 9 bases. The CDR3 totals 17 residues. Trimming at V came to 5 bases and at J to 0 bases, leaving 10 bases not matched to a gene. The germline CDR1 and CDR2 sequences are MDHEN and SYDVKM. CDR3 DNA sequence: TGTGCCAGCAGTCAAAGCGGGACAGGGCTCATGAACACTGAAGCTTTCTTT. Protein: CASSQSGTGLMNTEAFF.

J is TRBJ2-7 and V is TRBV30, with D possibly being TRBD1 (5 bases). Looked up from germline, CDR1 is GTSNPN and CDR2 is SVGIG (reference sequence). The V end lost 3 bases, the J end lost 6 bases, and 15 bases lay between the germline ends. The CDR3 is 13 residues long. The CDR3 DNA follows: TGTGCCTGGAGCCTCCGTTATAGGGGCGAGCAGTACTTC. Its translation: CAWSLRYRGEQYF. The variable domain in full, completed from reference TRBV30 and TRBJ2-7, reads SQTIHQWPATLVQPVGSPLSLECTVEGTSNPNLYWYRQAAGRGLQLLFYSVGIGQISSEVPQNLSASRPQDRQFILSSKKLLLSDSGFYLCAWSLRYRGEQYFGPGTRLTVT.

The chain carries TRBV15 and TRBJ2-5, with a tentative D call TRBD2 (6 bases). The CDR3 is made up of 15 amino acids. The V gene lost 0 bases and the J gene lost 4 bases, with 12 bases spanning the gap. Germline lookup yields CDR1 LNHNV and CDR2 YYDKDF (reference sequence). The CDR3 spells CATSRDPGERETQYF. In nucleotides, the CDR3 is TGTGCCACCAGCAGAGATCCGGGGGAAAGAGAGACCCAGTACTTC.

This chain joins TRBV5-1 and TRBJ1-4, with 12 bases lining up with TRBD1. V shed 1 base and J 2 bases; nucleotides not matched to a gene: 9. This CDR3 spans 19 amino acids. The germline CDR1 and CDR2 sequences are SGHRS and YFSETQ. The CDR3 is CASSLSPPGQGATNEKLFF. The CDR3 nucleotides are TGCGCCAGCAGCTTGAGCCCCCCGGGACAGGGGGCGACTAATGAAAAACTGTTTTTT.

The J gene is TRBJ2-5, the V gene TRBV5-1; the match to TRBD1 covers 8 bases. V was pared by 0 bases and J by 5 bases, with 6 bases of the junction left unmatched. Per germline, CDR1 SGHRS and CDR2 YFSETQ. CDR3 length: 15 amino acids. The CDR3 sequence is CASSLDPGGRETQYF. CDR3 in DNA: TGCGCCAGCAGCTTGGACCCAGGGGGCCGGGAGACCCAGTACTTC. The full variable domain, rest sourced from reference TRBV5-1 and TRBJ2-5, is KAGVTQTPRYLIKTRGQQVTLSCSPISGHRSVSWYQQTPGQGLQFLFEYFSETQRNKGNFPGRFSGRQFSNSRSEMNVSTLELGDSALYLCASSLDPGGRETQYFGPGTRLLVL.

This clone has just one count. The J gene is TRBJ2-2, the V gene TRBV7-9; D not certain. Deletions cut 1 base from V and 2 bases from J, with 11 bases between. The CDR3 sequence is 16 residues long. CDR1 SEHNR and CDR2 FQNEAQ come from the germline V gene (reference sequence). CDR3 sequence (DNA): TGTGCCAGCAGCTTAGGTCCTCTACCAAACACCGGGGAGCTGTTTTTT. Translation gives CASSLGPLPNTGELFF.

This chain joins TRBV7-2 and TRBJ1-2, with no clear D. This CDR3 has 13 amino acids. V lost 1 base and J 8 bases, leaving 11 bases between the germline ends. From germline, CDR1 is SGHTA and CDR2 FQGNSA. The chain's CDR3 is CASSLEMYTGYTF. Here the CDR3 DNA reads TGTGCCAGCAGCTTAGAGATGTACACGGGCTACACCTTC.